These 28 T cell receptor beta chains were all obtained from the same sample, sequenced in a study of CD8 T cells in Susac syndrome (dated by TCRdb to between 2018 and 2020). The method was the immunoSEQ multiplex PCR assay. RNA was extracted with the RNeasy kit and roughly 0.45 to 1 ug was reverse transcribed using random hexamers. Using fastp trimming at Q25 and MiXCR clonotype assembly, TCRdb reanalyzed the public sequencing data and kept in-frame beta chains. Here each entry gathers all rows of one CDR3 protein and keeps the most common genes and DNA. Counted in this sample were 130,000 or so distinct CDR3 sequences; approximately 95% of them appeared once. The leading ten clones occupy over 0.1% of the sample. Material for sequencing was CD4+ T cells from PBMCs. The receptors were sampled from a human donor with multiple sclerosis.

The gene calls are TRBV7-9 and TRBJ2-3; unclear D gene. The V gene's germline CDR1 is SEHNR and CDR2 FQNEAQ (reference sequence). The CDR3 consists of 16 residues. V was shortened by 5 bases and J by 2 bases, with 17 bases between the two germline ends. CDR3 sequence: CASSPRPLSATDTQYF. The CDR3 DNA follows: TGTGCCAGCAGCCCCCGCCCCCTCTCGGCCACAGATACGCAGTATTTT.

V usage is TRBV7-8 and J usage is TRBJ1-5; no firm D call. Germline CDR1 SGHVS, CDR2 FQNEAQ. There are 13 residues in the CDR3. V was shortened by 1 base and J by 5 bases, with 6 bases between the two germline ends. The CDR3 loop reads CASSLGAYQPQHF. In nucleotides, the CDR3 is TGTGCCAGCAGCTTAGGAGCCTATCAGCCCCAGCATTTT.

This chain uses TRBV20-1 with TRBJ1-2, with D tentatively TRBD1 (5 bases). The germline gives CDR1 DFQATT, CDR2 SNEGSKA (reference sequence). The CDR3 extends over 13 amino acids. V lost 3 bases to trimming and J lost 5 bases, with 13 bases between them. The DNA of the CDR3 is TGCAGTGCTAGGAGCCGACAGCTGTATGGCTACACCTTC. Residues: CSARSRQLYGYTF.

The CDR3 region has the DNA TGTGCCACCATTCAGGGGACGGCGAACACTGAAGCTTTCTTT. Its protein is CATIQGTANTEAFF. The chain combines TRBV28 with TRBJ1-1, with a tentative D call TRBD1 (6 bases). Germline lookup yields CDR1 MDHEN and CDR2 SYDVKM. Trimming pared 10 bases from V and 1 base from J, leaving 16 bases between. The CDR3 totals 14 residues.

The chain uses TRBV7-6 and TRBJ1-1; D unresolved. The ends were cut back, 5 bases at V and 3 bases at J, with 13 bases in the middle. Per germline, CDR1 SGHVS and CDR2 FNYEAQ. This CDR3 contains 14 residues. For the CDR3, the DNA is TGTGCCAGCAGCCCGGCCGCTAGAGACACTGAAGCTTTCTTT. It encodes CASSPAARDTEAFF.

The gene calls are TRBV24-1 and TRBJ2-1; no definite D call. Germline V gene sequence: CDR1 KGHDR, CDR2 SFDVKD. The CDR3 extends over 14 amino acids. V gave up 5 bases and J gave up 0 bases, with 7 bases separating them. DNA of the CDR3: TGTGCCACCAGTGCCGCTCGCTCCTACAATGAGCAGTTCTTC. This codes for CATSAARSYNEQFF.

This chain joins TRBV15 and TRBJ1-5; TRBD1 is a possible D gene (5 bases). The V gene lost 3 bases and the J gene lost 4 bases, with 28 bases spanning the gap. The CDR3 spans 20 residues. From germline, CDR1 is LNHNV and CDR2 YYDKDF (reference sequence). CDR3 residues: CATSSQLKGFAISRNQPQHF. Written as DNA, the CDR3 is TGTGCCACCAGCAGTCAACTTAAGGGGTTTGCTATCTCCCGAAATCAGCCCCAGCATTTT. Full variable domain (outside the CDR3, taken from reference TRBV15 and TRBJ1-5): DAMVIQNPRYQVTQFGKPVTLSCSQTLNHNVMYWYQQKSSQAPKLLFHYYDKDFNNEADTPDNFQSRRPNTSFCFLDIRSPGLGDTAMYLCATSSQLKGFAISRNQPQHFGDGTRLSIL.

The chain couples TRBV6-1 to TRBJ1-5; 8 positions match TRBD1. Germline CDR1 and CDR2: MNHNS and SASEGT. Germline trimming cut 6 bases from V and 6 bases from J; bases unmatched to any gene: 13. The CDR3 has 16 residues. This CDR3 is CASSLRARGRVQPQHF. CDR3 coding DNA: TGTGCCAGCAGCCTACGGGCCAGGGGGCGCGTTCAGCCCCAGCATTTT.

The chain uses TRBV12-3 or TRBV12-4 and TRBJ2-7, with 11 nucleotides matching TRBD2. The CDR3 extends over 16 amino acids. With 3 bases clipped from V and 2 bases from J, the junction kept 6 bases outside the gene matches. CDR3 amino acids: CASSFRTSGPTYEQYF. The CDR3, as DNA: TGTGCCAGCAGTTTCCGGACTAGCGGGCCAACCTACGAGCAGTACTTC.

The chain is built from TRBV6-5 and TRBJ2-4; 10 bases map to TRBD2. The length of the CDR3 is 16 residues. Trimming cost V 5 bases and J 7 bases; bases outside gene matches: 11. Germline loops: CDR1 MNHEY, CDR2 SVGAGI. CDR3 amino acids: CASSTLASGSMNIQYF. In DNA, the CDR3 is TGTGCCAGCAGTACTCTTGCTAGCGGGAGTATGAACATTCAGTACTTC.

The chain links TRBV30 to TRBJ1-6; weak D call: TRBD1 (5 bases). V was cut by 3 bases and J by 7 bases, with 16 bases left in between. Germline CDR1 reads GTSNPN; CDR2 reads SVGIG (reference sequence). The CDR3 covers 15 residues. The CDR3 loop is CAWSPRGVNNSPLHF. CDR3 nucleotides: TGTGCCTGGAGCCCCCGGGGGGTAAACAATTCACCCCTCCACTTT.

The V call is TRBV20-1, the J call TRBJ1-1; tentative D call: TRBD1 (6 bases). V gave up 6 bases and J gave up 1 base, with 15 bases separating them. The CDR3 extends over 14 amino acids. In germline, CDR1 is DFQATT, CDR2 SNEGSKA (reference sequence). The CDR3 DNA reads TGCAGTGCCCAGACAGGACCACGGAACACTGAAGCTTTCTTT. This encodes CSAQTGPRNTEAFF.

The chain is built from TRBV6-5 and TRBJ1-4; D uncertain. V was shortened by 6 bases and J by 2 bases, with 13 bases between the two germline ends. Germline CDR1 reads MNHEY; CDR2 reads SVGAGI. CDR3 length: 15 residues. The CDR3 DNA reads as TGTGCCAGCAGGGGATGGCGGCAGACTAATGAAAAACTGTTTTTT. Protein: CASRGWRQTNEKLFF.

The gene calls are TRBV5-4 and TRBJ1-2; D remains ambiguous. The CDR3 extends over 17 amino acids. Per germline, CDR1 SGHNT and CDR2 YYREEE (reference sequence). Trimming cost V 4 bases and J 4 bases, with 23 bases left between them. The CDR3 sequence is CASSPRRVGSGSYGYTF. For the CDR3, the DNA is TGTGCCAGCAGCCCCCGGAGGGTAGGGTCCGGTAGCTATGGCTACACCTTC.

The chain is built from TRBV20-1 and TRBJ1-1, with D uncertain. V lost 6 bases to trimming and J lost 10 bases, with 18 bases between them. Germline loops: CDR1 DFQATT, CDR2 SNEGSKA (reference sequence). This CDR3 is built from 12 residues. The CDR3 here is CSAQTPPKGAFF. The CDR3 nucleotides are TGCAGTGCCCAGACCCCCCCAAAGGGAGCTTTCTTT.

The chain combines TRBV29-1 with TRBJ1-1, with D unclear. Deletions cut 7 bases from V and 4 bases from J, with 13 bases between. The germline V gene has CDR1 SQVTM and CDR2 ANQGSEA. This CDR3 comprises 12 residues. The CDR3 reads CSGTYTGTEAFF. For the CDR3, the DNA is TGCAGCGGGACTTATACGGGCACTGAAGCTTTCTTT.

The chain is built from TRBV15 and TRBJ2-7, with 7 positions matching TRBD2. J was trimmed by 2 bases and V by 1 base; bases with no gene match: 2. Germline V gene data show CDR1 as LNHNV and CDR2 as YYDKDF (reference sequence). The CDR3 loop spans 14 amino acids. CDR3 sequence (DNA): TGTGCCACCAGCAGAGGCGGGAGAACCTACGAGCAGTACTTC. It encodes CATSRGGRTYEQYF.

The rearrangement joins TRBV6-4 to TRBJ1-2; the D gene is possibly TRBD1 (6 bases). Germline loops: CDR1 MRHNA, CDR2 SNTAGT. Trimming took 6 bases from V and 8 from J, leaving 16 bases between them. This CDR3 is built from 13 residues. CDR3 DNA sequence: TGTGCCAGCAGCCCTGAGGGGGGGGGCGGCTACACCTTC. Protein: CASSPEGGGGYTF.

The chain joins TRBV3-1 to TRBJ2-7; D uncertain. Trimming pared 0 bases from V and 13 bases from J, leaving 13 bases between. CDR3 size: 12 residues. CDR1 and CDR2 (germline): LGHDT, YNNKEL (reference sequence). The CDR3 loop is CASSQDSRSKYF. Here the CDR3 DNA reads TGTGCCAGCAGCCAAGATAGCAGGTCAAAATACTTC.

This chain uses TRBV5-1 with TRBJ2-2; 9 nucleotides agree with TRBD1. This CDR3 spans 17 amino acids. The V gene's germline CDR1 is SGHRS and CDR2 YFSETQ. V was clipped by 4 bases and J by 6 bases; unmatched bases: 13. In nucleotides, the CDR3 is TGCGCCAGCAGCCGGGCTCGACAGGGGGAGAAGTCCGGGGAGCTGTTTTTT. Amino acids: CASSRARQGEKSGELFF.

This chain connects TRBV2 to TRBJ2-2, with 9 bases matching TRBD1. V shed 9 bases, J shed 4 bases, and the junction held 3 bases outside the gene matches. The CDR3 contains 13 residues. The germline V gene encodes CDR1 SNHLY and CDR2 FYNNEI. In DNA, the CDR3 is TGTGCCAGACGGGACAGGGCCACCGGGGAGCTGTTTTTT. It encodes CARRDRATGELFF.

V is TRBV27 and J is TRBJ1-2; D might be TRBD1 (5 bases). CDR1 and CDR2 from the germline V gene are MNHEY and SMNVEV (reference sequence). V lost 0 bases and J 4 bases, leaving 18 bases between the germline ends. The CDR3 spans 17 residues. The CDR3 coding sequence is TGTGCCAGCAGTTTATCCCTTCCTGGGACGCCTGGCTATGGCTACACCTTC. Translation gives CASSLSLPGTPGYGYTF.

This clonotype was recorded a few times. The DNA for the CDR3 is TGCAGCCCGCCCCAGGACAGGGAGGACTATGGCTACACCTTC. The encoded protein is CSPPQDREDYGYTF. The J gene is TRBJ1-2, the V gene TRBV29-1; 8 bases fit TRBD1. V dropped 8 bases and J dropped 3; count of bases not matched to a gene: 11. CDR1 is SQVTM, CDR2 ANQGSEA, per germline. This CDR3 contains 14 residues.

This chain links TRBV5-4 with TRBJ2-2, with D possibly TRBD1 on 6 matching bases. This CDR3 is built from 16 residues. V was cut by 4 bases and J by 1 base, with 14 bases left in between. Germline lookup yields CDR1 SGHNT and CDR2 YYREEE (reference sequence). Here the CDR3 reads CASSLLDRLNTGELFF. The CDR3 DNA reads as TGTGCCAGCAGCCTTTTAGACAGGTTGAACACCGGGGAGCTGTTTTTT. The full variable domain, with the rest looked up from reference TRBV5-4 and TRBJ2-2, is ETGVTQSPTHLIKTRGQQVTLRCSSQSGHNTVSWYQQALGQGPQFIFQYYREEENGRGNFPPRFSGLQFPNYSSELNVNALELDDSALYLCASSLLDRLNTGELFFGEGSRLTVL.

The genes are TRBV9 and TRBJ2-5; D may be TRBD1 (6 bases). Per the germline V gene, CDR1 is SGDLS and CDR2 is YYNGEE. There are 14 residues in the CDR3. Trimming shortened V by 2 bases and J by 2 bases, and 10 bases separated the two germline ends. The CDR3 DNA reads TGTGCCAGCAGCGTTGGGACATGGCAAGAGACCCAGTACTTC. This translates into CASSVGTWQETQYF.

The J gene is TRBJ2-1, the V gene TRBV28, with TRBD1 matching 8 bases. Losses at the gene ends were 2 bases for V and 6 bases for J; bases not matched to a gene: 9. Germline V lookup: CDR1 MDHEN, CDR2 SYDVKM. The CDR3 sequence is 16 residues long. DNA for the CDR3: TGTGCCAGCAGTTTAAGCGGACAGGGTAGCTCCAATGAGCAGTTCTTC. As protein: CASSLSGQGSSNEQFF. Based on the CDR3 plus reference TRBV28 and TRBJ2-1, the full variable domain is DVKVTQSSRYLVKRTGEKVFLECVQDMDHENMFWYRQDPGLGLRLIYFSYDVKMKEKGDIPEGYSVSREKKERFSLILESASTNQTSMYLCASSLSGQGSSNEQFFGPGTRLTVL.

V usage is TRBV12-3 or TRBV12-4 and J usage is TRBJ2-7; 11 bases agree with TRBD1. With V trimmed by 3 bases and J by 0 bases, 1 base remained unmatched. The CDR3 is 15 amino acids. CDR3 loop: CASSLGTGGSYEQYF. CDR3 bases: TGTGCCAGCAGTTTGGGGACAGGGGGCTCCTACGAGCAGTACTTC.

The DNA for the CDR3 is TGTGCCAGCAGCGCTAGGGATTTGAGGAGAAACACTGAAGCTTTCTTT. It yields the protein CASSARDLRRNTEAFF. The chain recombines TRBV9 with TRBJ1-1; D gene ambiguous. The CDR3 runs 16 residues. Trimming stripped 3 bases from V and 2 bases from J, with 17 bases between. From germline, CDR1 is SGDLS and CDR2 YYNGEE.